The 2 T cell receptor beta chains below come from one sample, sequenced in a study of technical replicates of blood from a few donors. TCRdb keeps only in-frame clones here, not all; method: immunoSEQ multiplex PCR. The profile shows about 73,000 clones, 93% of them singletons. Sequences were obtained from T cells isolated from PBMCs. The receptors shown here come from a human donor in good health.

The chain uses TRBV11-3 and TRBJ2-2; 8 bases are shared with TRBD1. The CDR3 has 14 amino acids. Germline CDR1 reads SGHNT; CDR2 reads YENEEA. V trimming: 6 bases; J trimming: 2 bases; junction bases outside the gene matches: 2. CDR3 nucleotide sequence: TGTGCCAGCAGGGACAGGGAAAACACCGGGGAGCTGTTTTTT. Translation: CASRDRENTGELFF.

The V gene is TRBV28, the J gene TRBJ2-7; 10 bases agree with TRBD1. This CDR3 region has 16 residues. Looked up from germline, CDR1 is MDHEN and CDR2 is SYDVKM. J lost 0 bases, V lost 7 bases, and 9 bases had no gene match. The CDR3 nucleotides read TGTGCCAGCATCACAGCGGGACAGGGGCCCTCCTACGAGCAGTACTTC. This encodes CASITAGQGPSYEQYF.